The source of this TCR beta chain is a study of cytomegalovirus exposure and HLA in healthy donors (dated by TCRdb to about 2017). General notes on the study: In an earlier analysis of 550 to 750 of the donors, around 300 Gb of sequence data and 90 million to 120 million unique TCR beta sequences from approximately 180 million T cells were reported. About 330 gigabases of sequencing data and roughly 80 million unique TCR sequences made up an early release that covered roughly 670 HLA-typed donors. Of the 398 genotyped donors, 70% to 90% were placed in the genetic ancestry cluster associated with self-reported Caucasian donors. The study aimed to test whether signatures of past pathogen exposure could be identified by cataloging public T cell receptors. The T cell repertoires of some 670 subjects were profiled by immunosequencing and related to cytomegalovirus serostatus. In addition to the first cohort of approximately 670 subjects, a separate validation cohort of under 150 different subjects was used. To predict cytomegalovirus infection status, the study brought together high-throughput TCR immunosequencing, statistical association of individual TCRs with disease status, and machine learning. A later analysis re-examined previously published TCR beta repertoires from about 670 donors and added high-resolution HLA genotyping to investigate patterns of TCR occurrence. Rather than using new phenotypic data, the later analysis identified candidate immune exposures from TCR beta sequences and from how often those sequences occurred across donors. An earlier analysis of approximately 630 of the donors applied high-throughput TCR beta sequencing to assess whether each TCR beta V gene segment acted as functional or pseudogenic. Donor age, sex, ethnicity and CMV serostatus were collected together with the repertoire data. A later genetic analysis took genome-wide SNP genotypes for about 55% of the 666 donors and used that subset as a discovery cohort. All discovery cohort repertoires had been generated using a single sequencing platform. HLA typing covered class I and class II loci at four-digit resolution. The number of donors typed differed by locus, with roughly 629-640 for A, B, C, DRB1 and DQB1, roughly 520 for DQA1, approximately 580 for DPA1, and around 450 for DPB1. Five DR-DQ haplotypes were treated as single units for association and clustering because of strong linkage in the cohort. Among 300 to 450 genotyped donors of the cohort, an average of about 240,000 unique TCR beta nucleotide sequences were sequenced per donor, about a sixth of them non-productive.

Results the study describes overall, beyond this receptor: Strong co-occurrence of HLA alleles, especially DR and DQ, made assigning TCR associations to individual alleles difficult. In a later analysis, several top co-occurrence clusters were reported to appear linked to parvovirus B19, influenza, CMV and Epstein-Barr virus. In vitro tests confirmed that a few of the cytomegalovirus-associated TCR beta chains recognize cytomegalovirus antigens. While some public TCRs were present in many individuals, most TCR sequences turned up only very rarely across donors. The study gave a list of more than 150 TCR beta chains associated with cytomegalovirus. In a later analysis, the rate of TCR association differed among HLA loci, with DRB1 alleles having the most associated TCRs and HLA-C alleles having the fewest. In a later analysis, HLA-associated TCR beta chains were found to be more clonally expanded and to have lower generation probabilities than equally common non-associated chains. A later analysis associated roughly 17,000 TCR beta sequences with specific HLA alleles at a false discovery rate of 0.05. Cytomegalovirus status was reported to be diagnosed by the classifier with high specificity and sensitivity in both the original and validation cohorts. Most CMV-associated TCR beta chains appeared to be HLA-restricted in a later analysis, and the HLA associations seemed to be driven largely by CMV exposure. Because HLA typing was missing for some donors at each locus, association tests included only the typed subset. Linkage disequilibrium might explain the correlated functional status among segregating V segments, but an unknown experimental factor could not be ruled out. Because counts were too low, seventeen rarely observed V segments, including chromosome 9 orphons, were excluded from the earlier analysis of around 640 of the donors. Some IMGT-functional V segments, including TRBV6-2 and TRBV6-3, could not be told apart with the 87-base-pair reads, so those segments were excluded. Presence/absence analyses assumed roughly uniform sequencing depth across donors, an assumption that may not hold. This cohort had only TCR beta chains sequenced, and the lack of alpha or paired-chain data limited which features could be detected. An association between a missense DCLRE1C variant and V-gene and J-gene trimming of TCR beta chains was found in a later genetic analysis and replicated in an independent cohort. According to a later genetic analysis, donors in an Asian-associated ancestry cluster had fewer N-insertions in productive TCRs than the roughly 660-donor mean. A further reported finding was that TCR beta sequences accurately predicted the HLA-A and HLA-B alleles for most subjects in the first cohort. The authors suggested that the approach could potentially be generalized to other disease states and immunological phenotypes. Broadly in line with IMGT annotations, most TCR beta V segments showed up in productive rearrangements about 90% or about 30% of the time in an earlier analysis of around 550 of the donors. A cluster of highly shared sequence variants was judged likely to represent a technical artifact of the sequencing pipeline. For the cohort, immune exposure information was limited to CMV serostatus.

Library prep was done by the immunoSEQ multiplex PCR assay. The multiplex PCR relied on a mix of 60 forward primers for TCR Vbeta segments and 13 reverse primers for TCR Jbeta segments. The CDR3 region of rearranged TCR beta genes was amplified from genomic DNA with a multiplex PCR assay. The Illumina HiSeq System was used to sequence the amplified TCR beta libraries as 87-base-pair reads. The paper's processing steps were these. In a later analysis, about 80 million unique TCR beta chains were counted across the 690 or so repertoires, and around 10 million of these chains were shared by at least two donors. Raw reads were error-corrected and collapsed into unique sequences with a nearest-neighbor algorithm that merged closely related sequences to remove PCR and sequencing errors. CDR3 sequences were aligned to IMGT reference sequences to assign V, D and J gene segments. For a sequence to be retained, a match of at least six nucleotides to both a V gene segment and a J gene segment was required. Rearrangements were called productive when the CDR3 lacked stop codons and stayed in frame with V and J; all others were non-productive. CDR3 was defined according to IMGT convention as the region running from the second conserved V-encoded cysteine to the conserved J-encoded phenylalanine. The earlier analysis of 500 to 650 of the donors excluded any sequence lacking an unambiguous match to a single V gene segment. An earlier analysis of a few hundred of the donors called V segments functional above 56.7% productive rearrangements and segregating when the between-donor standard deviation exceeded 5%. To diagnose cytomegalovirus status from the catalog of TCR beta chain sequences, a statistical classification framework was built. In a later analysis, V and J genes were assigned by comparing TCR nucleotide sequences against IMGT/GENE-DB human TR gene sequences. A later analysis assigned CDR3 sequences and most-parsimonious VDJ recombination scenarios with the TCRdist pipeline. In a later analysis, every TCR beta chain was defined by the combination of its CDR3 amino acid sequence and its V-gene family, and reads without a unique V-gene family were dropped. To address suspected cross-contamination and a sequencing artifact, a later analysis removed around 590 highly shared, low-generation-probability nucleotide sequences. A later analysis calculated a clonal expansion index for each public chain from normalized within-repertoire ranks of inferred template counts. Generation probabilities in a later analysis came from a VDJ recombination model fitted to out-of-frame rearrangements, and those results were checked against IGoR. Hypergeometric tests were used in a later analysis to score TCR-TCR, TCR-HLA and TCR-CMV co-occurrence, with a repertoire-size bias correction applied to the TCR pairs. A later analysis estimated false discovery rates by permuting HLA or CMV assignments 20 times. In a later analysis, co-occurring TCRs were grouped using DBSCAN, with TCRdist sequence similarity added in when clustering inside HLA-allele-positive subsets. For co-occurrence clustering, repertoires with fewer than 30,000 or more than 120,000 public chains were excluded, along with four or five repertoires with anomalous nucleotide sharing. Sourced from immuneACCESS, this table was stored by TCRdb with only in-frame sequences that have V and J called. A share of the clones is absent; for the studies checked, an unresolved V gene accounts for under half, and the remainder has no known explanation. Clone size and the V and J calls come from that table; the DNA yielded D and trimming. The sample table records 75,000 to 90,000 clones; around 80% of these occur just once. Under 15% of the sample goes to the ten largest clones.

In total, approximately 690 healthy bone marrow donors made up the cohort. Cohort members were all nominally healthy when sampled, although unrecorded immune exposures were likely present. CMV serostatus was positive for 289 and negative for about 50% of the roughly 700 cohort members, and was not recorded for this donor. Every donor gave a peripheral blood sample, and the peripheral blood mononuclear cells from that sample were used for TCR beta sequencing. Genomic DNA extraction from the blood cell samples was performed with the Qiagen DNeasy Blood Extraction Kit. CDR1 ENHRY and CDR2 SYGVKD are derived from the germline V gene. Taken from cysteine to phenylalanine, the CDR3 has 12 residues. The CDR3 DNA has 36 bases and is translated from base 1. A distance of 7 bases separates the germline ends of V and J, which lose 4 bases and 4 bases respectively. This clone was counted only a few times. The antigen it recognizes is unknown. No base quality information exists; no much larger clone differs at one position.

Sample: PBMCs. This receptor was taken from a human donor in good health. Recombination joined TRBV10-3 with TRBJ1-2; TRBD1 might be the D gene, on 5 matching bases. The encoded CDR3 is CAISAGGYGYTF. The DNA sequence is TGTGCCATCAGTGCCGGGGGCTATGGCTACACCTTC.